Following are 26 T cell receptor beta chains from one sample sequenced in a study of a mutant IDH1 vaccine in newly diagnosed glioma (dated by TCRdb to about 2021). The method was the immunoSEQ multiplex PCR assay. The immuneACCESS repertoire file appears here via TCRdb, limited to in-frame rearrangements. These files lack a portion of the clones; in checked studies, under half of the deficit traces to unresolved V genes, and the cause of the others is not known. In all, the sample holds roughly 60,000 clones, and 84% of those were seen once. Of the sample, about 3.7% falls within the top ten clones. No antigen has been assigned to these receptors. The time point label of this sample denotes: week 11, during vaccination. A 20-mer mutant IDH1 peptide at 300 micrograms in Montanide made up each vaccine dose, which was injected subcutaneously together with topical imiquimod. The starting material was PBMCs, obtained from a glioma patient whose treatment included an IDH1 peptide vaccine. The receptors were sampled from a man aged 25 to 40 with glioma.

V gene TRBV11-2 combines with J gene TRBJ2-2, with 14 bases aligning to TRBD2. V trimming: 5 bases; J trimming: 8 bases; junction bases outside the gene matches: 7. From germline, CDR1 is SGHAT and CDR2 FQNNGV. The CDR3 has 16 residues. The CDR3 here is CASSPGLAGVRGELFF. The CDR3 nucleotides read TGTGCCAGCAGCCCGGGACTAGCGGGAGTCAGGGGGGAGCTGTTTTTT.

The count of this clone is one. V and J are TRBV11-2 and TRBJ1-3, with D possibly matching TRBD1 (6 bases). The CDR3 consists of 16 residues. Germline assignment: CDR1 SGHAT and CDR2 FQNNGV. Trimming removed 4 bases at V and 3 bases at J, with 16 bases between. In DNA, the CDR3 is TGTGCCAGCAGCTCCTCTAAAACAGGGTTTGGAAACACCATATATTTT. Residues: CASSSSKTGFGNTIYF.

The chain joins TRBV19 to TRBJ2-7; D may be TRBD1 (6 bases). This CDR3 contains 14 residues. Germline CDR1 is LNHDA and CDR2 is SQIVND (reference sequence). V was pared by 5 bases and J by 7 bases, with 18 bases between. CDR3 residues: CASSPLGTTGEQYF. CDR3 DNA sequence: TGTGCCAGTAGTCCTTTAGGGACAACGGGAGAGCAGTACTTC. The full variable domain, its missing parts supplied by reference TRBV19 and TRBJ2-7, is DGGITQSPKYLFRKEGQNVTLSCEQNLNHDAMYWYRQDPGQGLRLIYYSQIVNDFQKGDIAEGYSVSREKKESFPLTVTSAQKNPTAFYLCASSPLGTTGEQYFGPGTRLTVT.

This clone was seen only a few times. DNA for the CDR3: TGTGCCAGCAGTTCGGGGTCGGACAGAAACTATGGCTACACCTTC. As protein: CASSSGSDRNYGYTF. The chain combines TRBV27 with TRBJ1-2; D may be TRBD1 (6 bases). The CDR3 is 15 residues long. Germline V CDR1 and CDR2: MNHEY, SMNVEV (reference sequence). With 4 bases removed from V and 2 bases from J, the gap between germline ends came to 14 bases.

The rearrangement links TRBV9 to TRBJ2-3; 7 positions match TRBD2. V dropped 0 bases and J dropped 2; count of bases not matched to a gene: 6. This CDR3 has 16 residues. The germline gives CDR1 SGDLS, CDR2 YYNGEE. DNA for the CDR3: TGTGCCAGCAGCGTAGAAGCGGGGCCGCTCACAGATACGCAGTATTTT. Its protein is CASSVEAGPLTDTQYF.

The V gene is TRBV2, the J gene TRBJ2-7, with a tentative D call TRBD1 (5 bases). From germline, CDR1 is SNHLY and CDR2 FYNNEI. V lost 2 bases and J 0 bases, leaving 14 bases between the germline ends. The CDR3 consists of 16 residues. The CDR3 DNA reads as TGTGCCAGCAGTGAACCAGCCGACAGCAGCTCCTACGAGCAGTACTTC. It yields the protein CASSEPADSSSYEQYF.

The chain couples TRBV19 to TRBJ1-2; TRBD1 agrees at 9 bases. The CDR3 extends over 13 amino acids. The ends lost 11 bases at V and 6 bases at J; junction bases unmatched: 10. Germline values: CDR1 LNHDA, CDR2 SQIVND (reference sequence). The CDR3 sequence is CASTRDRVNGYTF. CDR3 DNA sequence: TGTGCCTCTACCCGGGACAGGGTTAATGGCTACACCTTC.

The genes are TRBV6-1 and TRBJ2-1; TRBD2 agrees at 10 bases. V was pared by 3 bases and J by 4 bases, with 6 bases of the junction left unmatched. Germline V lookup: CDR1 MNHNS, CDR2 SASEGT. CDR3 length equals 16 residues. CDR3 nucleotides: TGTGCCAGCAGTGAGAGTCTAGCGGGAGTATACAATGAGCAGTTCTTC. Translation gives CASSESLAGVYNEQFF.

The chain is built from TRBV9 and TRBJ2-2, with D possibly being TRBD1 (6 bases). V was cut by 3 bases and J by 4 bases, with 13 bases left in between. The CDR3 consists of 15 residues. Germline V lookup: CDR1 SGDLS, CDR2 YYNGEE. The CDR3 here is CASSDYRVSTGELFF. As DNA, the CDR3 is TGTGCCAGCAGCGACTACAGGGTTAGCACCGGGGAGCTGTTTTTT.

The chain recombines TRBV27 with TRBJ1-1; possibly TRBD1 for D (5 bases). The V end lost 0 bases, the J end lost 8 bases, and 16 bases lay between the germline ends. There are 15 residues in the CDR3. CDR1 MNHEY and CDR2 SMNVEV come from the germline V gene (reference sequence). The CDR3 loop reads CASSLSGMGLPEAFF. CDR3 nucleotides: TGTGCCAGCAGTTTATCGGGTATGGGACTCCCGGAAGCTTTCTTT.

J is TRBJ2-5 and V is TRBV9; weak D call: TRBD2 (5 bases). CDR3 length: 15 residues. Trimming left V 0 bases short and J 2 bases short, with 11 bases between. Germline-derived CDR1 and CDR2 are SGDLS and YYNGEE. CDR3 sequence reads: CASSVDGGRQETQYF. Written as DNA, the CDR3 is TGTGCCAGCAGCGTAGATGGCGGGCGTCAAGAGACCCAGTACTTC.

V is TRBV7-3 and J is TRBJ2-1; TRBD2 matches 7 bases. The CDR3 sequence is 14 residues long. The V segment lost 2 bases and the J segment 7 bases; nucleotides outside the gene matches: 5. Germline V gives CDR1 SGHTA, CDR2 FQGTGA. The CDR3 loop reads CASSLGGRGNEQFF. DNA for the CDR3: TGTGCCAGCAGCTTAGGTGGGAGGGGTAATGAGCAGTTCTTC. Full variable domain (outside the CDR3, taken from reference TRBV7-3 and TRBJ2-1): GAGVSQTPSNKVTEKGKYVELRCDPISGHTALYWYRQSLGQGPEFLIYFQGTGAADDSGLPNDRFFAVRPEGSVSTLKIQRTERGDSAVYLCASSLGGRGNEQFFGPGTRLTVL.

The chain uses TRBV4-1 and TRBJ2-7; 7 bases fit TRBD1. With V trimmed by 1 base and J by 3 bases, 6 bases remained unmatched. The germline V gene has CDR1 MGHRA and CDR2 YSYEKL. This CDR3 is 15 amino acids long. CDR3 loop: CASSQGTGQLYEQYF. For the CDR3, the DNA is TGCGCCAGCAGCCAAGGAACGGGACAGCTCTACGAGCAGTACTTC.

V gene TRBV6-6 combines with J gene TRBJ2-7; 10 bases are a match to TRBD1. Germline V gene data show CDR1 as MNHNY and CDR2 as SVGAGI (reference sequence). The CDR3 sequence is 14 residues long. The J segment lost 3 bases and the V segment lost 7 bases, leaving 6 bases of the junction unmatched. The CDR3, as DNA: TGTGCCAGCAAGAAAGGACAGGGGGGCTACGAGCAGTACTTC. Translating it yields CASKKGQGGYEQYF.

The chain recombines TRBV20-1 with TRBJ1-5, with a possible D match to TRBD1 (6 bases). The germline V gene has CDR1 DFQATT and CDR2 SNEGSKA (reference sequence). V gave up 7 bases and J gave up 6 bases, with 10 bases separating them. The CDR3 length is 11 residues. This CDR3 reads CSGGPGQPQHF. The CDR3 coding sequence is TGCAGTGGGGGGCCCGGTCAGCCCCAGCATTTT.

The rearrangement links TRBV5-1 to TRBJ1-1; perhaps TRBD1 as D (6 bases). The CDR3 runs 15 residues. CDR1 is SGHRS, CDR2 YFSETQ, per germline. Trimming took 1 base from V and 0 from J, leaving 10 bases between them. CDR3 coding DNA: TGCGCCAGCAGCTTGAATACAGGGATGAACACTGAAGCTTTCTTT. Its translation is CASSLNTGMNTEAFF.

This chain connects TRBV28 to TRBJ1-2; D gene uncertain. Trimming stripped 2 bases from V and 4 bases from J, with 11 bases between. The length of the CDR3 is 14 residues. CDR1 is MDHEN and CDR2 is SYDVKM in the germline V gene. The CDR3 nucleotides read TGTGCCAGCAGTTTAGGGGTGGAGAGCTATGGCTACACCTTC. It specifies CASSLGVESYGYTF.

The J gene is TRBJ1-2, the V gene TRBV7-9; TRBD1 matches at 7 bases. Germline CDR1 is SEHNR and CDR2 is FQNEAQ (reference sequence). V lost 5 bases, J lost 1 base, and 4 bases stayed unmatched. This CDR3 contains 14 residues. This CDR3 reads CASSGDRFNYGYTF. The CDR3 nucleotides read TGTGCCAGCAGCGGGGACAGATTTAACTATGGCTACACCTTC.

The chain couples TRBV28 to TRBJ1-4; D uncertain. The length of the CDR3 is 14 residues. Germline CDR1 is MDHEN and CDR2 is SYDVKM. Between the trimmed V and J ends, which lost 8 bases and 1 base, there was a span of 11 bases. This chain's CDR3 is CASGQDGTNEKLFF. In DNA form, the CDR3 reads TGTGCCAGCGGTCAGGATGGAACTAATGAAAAACTGTTTTTT.

J is TRBJ1-4 and V is TRBV14; no clear D gene. The CDR3 sequence is 17 residues long. Trimming removed 1 base at V and 0 bases at J, with 12 bases between. In germline, CDR1 is SGHDN, CDR2 FVKESK. The CDR3 here is CASSQVRVLPTNEKLFF. The CDR3, as DNA: TGTGCCAGCAGCCAAGTAAGGGTCCTGCCAACTAATGAAAAACTGTTTTTT.

This chain joins TRBV9 and TRBJ1-6, with D hard to call. Germline CDR1 is SGDLS and CDR2 is YYNGEE. This CDR3 is 14 amino acids long. Trimming cost V 4 bases and J 10 bases, with 15 bases left between them. The CDR3 nucleotides are TGTGCCAGCAGCACCCGCTGGGAGAGGTCACCCCTCCACTTT. Its protein is CASSTRWERSPLHF.

This clone was seen a single time. The chain employs TRBV19 and TRBJ2-7, with 11 bases fitting TRBD2. Looked up from germline, CDR1 is LNHDA and CDR2 is SQIVND (reference sequence). The junction had 15 bases not matched to a gene; V was cut back by 8 bases and J by 12 bases. CDR3 length: 14 amino acids. The CDR3 reads CASARTGTSGPPYF. The CDR3 bases are TGTGCCAGTGCCAGGACCGGGACTAGCGGACCTCCGTACTTC.

The chain uses TRBV10-3 and TRBJ2-3, with 9 bases identical to TRBD1. The CDR3 is 18 amino acids. In germline, CDR1 is ENHRY, CDR2 SYGVKD. Unmatched junction bases numbered 17, after V lost 4 bases and J lost 6 bases. The chain's CDR3 is CAISVFTGGAEGRDTQYF. CDR3 sequence (DNA): TGTGCCATCAGTGTCTTCACAGGGGGCGCGGAGGGTCGCGATACGCAGTATTTT.

V gene TRBV15 combines with J gene TRBJ1-5; weak D call: TRBD1 (5 bases). CDR3 length: 13 amino acids. The germline V and J ends were trimmed by 1 base and 5 bases, with 6 bases remaining between them. Germline CDR1 reads LNHNV; CDR2 reads YYDKDF (reference sequence). Here the CDR3 reads CATSRGGDQPQHF. The CDR3, as DNA: TGTGCCACCAGCAGAGGAGGGGATCAGCCCCAGCATTTT.

This rearrangement joins TRBV6-5 to TRBJ2-3; weak D call: TRBD2 (6 bases). CDR3 size: 12 residues. Per germline, CDR1 MNHEY and CDR2 SVGAGI. V lost 8 bases and J lost 11, with 17 bases in between. As DNA, the CDR3 is TGTGCCAGCTCCCCTTACGGGCGGGAGCAGTATTTT. This translates into CASSPYGREQYF.

CDR3 loop: CASSPRGETQYF. CDR3 nucleotides: TGTGCCAGCTCACCAAGGGGAGAGACCCAGTACTTC. The chain is built from TRBV18 and TRBJ2-5, with D perhaps TRBD1 (5 bases). Germline lookup yields CDR1 KGHSH and CDR2 LQKENI. The CDR3 covers 12 residues. Deletions cut 2 bases from V and 4 bases from J, with 5 bases between. Full variable domain (outside the CDR3, taken from reference TRBV18 and TRBJ2-5): NAGVMQNPRHLVRRRGQEARLRCSPMKGHSHVYWYRQLPEEGLKFMVYLQKENIIDESGMPKERFSAEFPKEGPSILRIQQVVRGDSAAYFCASSPRGETQYFGPGTRLLVL.